This TCR beta chain was found in a study of blood T cell repertoires in COVID-19. Data came from immunoSEQ multiplex PCR; TCRdb stores just in-frame clones and leaves some out. This sample has about 530,000 clones, with less than 90% found just once. Sequences were obtained from peripheral blood. This receptor was taken from a woman between 50 and 59 years old with COVID-19, enrolled during active disease.

The CDR3 here is CASSVDGETDTQYF. CDR3 DNA: TGTGCCAGTAGTGTGGACGGGGAGACAGATACGCAGTATTTT. This chain connects TRBV19 to TRBJ2-3; the D gene is possibly TRBD2 (5 bases). This CDR3 has 14 amino acids. V was clipped by 5 bases and J by 3 bases, with 12 bases between them. Germline CDR1 reads LNHDA; CDR2 reads SQIVND (reference sequence).